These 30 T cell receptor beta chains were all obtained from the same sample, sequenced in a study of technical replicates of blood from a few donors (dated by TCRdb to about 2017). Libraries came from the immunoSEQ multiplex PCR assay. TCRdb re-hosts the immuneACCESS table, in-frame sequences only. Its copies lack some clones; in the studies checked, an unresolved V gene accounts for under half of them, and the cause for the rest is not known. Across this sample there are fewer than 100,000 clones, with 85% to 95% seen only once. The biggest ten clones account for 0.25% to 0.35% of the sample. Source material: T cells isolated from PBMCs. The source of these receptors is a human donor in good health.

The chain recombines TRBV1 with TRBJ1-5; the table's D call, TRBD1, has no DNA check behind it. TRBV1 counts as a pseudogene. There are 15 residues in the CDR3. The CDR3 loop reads CTSSQARGRNQPQHF. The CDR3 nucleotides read TGCACCAGCAGCCAAGCCAGGGGACGCAATCAGCCCCAGCATTTT.

The CDR3 sequence is CASSEEGKGDKKDVLTF. In DNA form, the CDR3 reads TGCGCCAGCAGTGAGGAAGGGAAGGGGGACAAAAAAGACGTCCTGACTTTC. The chain uses TRBV10-1 and TRBJ2-6, with D possibly matching TRBD1 (6 bases). The CDR3 contains 17 residues. In germline, CDR1 is WNHNN, CDR2 SYGVQD (reference sequence). Trimming cost V 2 bases and J 11 bases, with 22 bases left between them.

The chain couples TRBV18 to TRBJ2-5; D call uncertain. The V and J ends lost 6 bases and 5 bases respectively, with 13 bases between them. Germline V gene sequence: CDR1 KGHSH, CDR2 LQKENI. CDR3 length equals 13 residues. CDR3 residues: CASSPKLRETQYF. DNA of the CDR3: TGTGCCAGCTCGCCGAAGCTTCGGGAGACCCAGTACTTC. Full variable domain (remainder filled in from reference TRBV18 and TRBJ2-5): NAGVMQNPRHLVRRRGQEARLRCSPMKGHSHVYWYRQLPEEGLKFMVYLQKENIIDESGMPKERFSAEFPKEGPSILRIQQVVRGDSAAYFCASSPKLRETQYFGPGTRLLVL.

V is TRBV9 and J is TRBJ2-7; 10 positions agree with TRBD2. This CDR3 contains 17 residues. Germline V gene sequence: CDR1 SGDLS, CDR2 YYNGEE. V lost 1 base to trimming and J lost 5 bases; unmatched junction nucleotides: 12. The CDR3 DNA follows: TGTGCCAGCAGCGTACACCAACGAGCGGGAGGGCGAAACGAGCAGTACTTC. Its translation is CASSVHQRAGGRNEQYF.

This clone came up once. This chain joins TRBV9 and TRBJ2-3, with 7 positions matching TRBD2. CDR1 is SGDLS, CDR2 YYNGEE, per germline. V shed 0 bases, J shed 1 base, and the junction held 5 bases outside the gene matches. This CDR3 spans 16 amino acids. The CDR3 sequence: CASSVGGGSGTDTQYF. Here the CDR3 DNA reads TGTGCCAGCAGCGTAGGGGGGGGTTCTGGCACAGATACGCAGTATTTT.

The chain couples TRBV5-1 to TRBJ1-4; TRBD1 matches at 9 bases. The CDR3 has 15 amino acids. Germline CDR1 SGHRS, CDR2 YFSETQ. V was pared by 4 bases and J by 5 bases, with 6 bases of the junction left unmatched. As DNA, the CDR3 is TGCGCCAGCAGCCAGGGGACAGGGCCGAATGAAAAACTGTTTTTT. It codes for CASSQGTGPNEKLFF.

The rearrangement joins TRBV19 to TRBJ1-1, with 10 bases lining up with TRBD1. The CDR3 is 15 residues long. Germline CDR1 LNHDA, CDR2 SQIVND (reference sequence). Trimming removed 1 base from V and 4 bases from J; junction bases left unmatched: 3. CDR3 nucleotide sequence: TGTGCCAGTAGTATAGGGACAGGGGGATTCACTGAAGCTTTCTTT. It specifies CASSIGTGGFTEAFF.

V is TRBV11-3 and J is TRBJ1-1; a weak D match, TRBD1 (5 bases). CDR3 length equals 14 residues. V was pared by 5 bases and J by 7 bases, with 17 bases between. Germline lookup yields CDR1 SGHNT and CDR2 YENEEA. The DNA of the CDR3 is TGTGCCAGCAGCCGAAGCAGGGTATTCAGTGAAGCTTTCTTT. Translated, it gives CASSRSRVFSEAFF. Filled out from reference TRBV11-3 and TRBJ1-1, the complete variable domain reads EAGVVQSPRYKIIEKKQPVAFWCNPISGHNTLYWYLQNLGQGPELLIRYENEEAVDDSQLPKDRFSAERLKGVDSTLKIQPAELGDSAVYLCASSRSRVFSEAFFGQGTRLTVV.

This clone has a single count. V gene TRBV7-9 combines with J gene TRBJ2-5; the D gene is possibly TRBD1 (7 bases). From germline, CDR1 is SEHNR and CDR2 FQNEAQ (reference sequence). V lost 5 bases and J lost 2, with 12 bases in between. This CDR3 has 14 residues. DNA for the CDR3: TGTGCCAGCAGCAGACAGGGACTTCAAGAGACCCAGTACTTC. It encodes CASSRQGLQETQYF.

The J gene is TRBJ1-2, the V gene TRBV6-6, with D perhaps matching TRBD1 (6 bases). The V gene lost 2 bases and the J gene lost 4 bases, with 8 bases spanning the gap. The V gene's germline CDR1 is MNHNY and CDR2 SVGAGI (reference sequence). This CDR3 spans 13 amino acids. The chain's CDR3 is CASSYGTRYGYTF. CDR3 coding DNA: TGTGCCAGCAGTTACGGGACACGCTATGGCTACACCTTC.

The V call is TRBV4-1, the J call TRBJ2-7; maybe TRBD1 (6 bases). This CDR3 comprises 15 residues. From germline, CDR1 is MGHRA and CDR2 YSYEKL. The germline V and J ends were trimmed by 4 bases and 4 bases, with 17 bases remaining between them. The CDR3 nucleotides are TGCGCCAGCAGCCCACAAAAGGGGGTTCTGTACGAGCAGTACTTC. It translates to CASSPQKGVLYEQYF.

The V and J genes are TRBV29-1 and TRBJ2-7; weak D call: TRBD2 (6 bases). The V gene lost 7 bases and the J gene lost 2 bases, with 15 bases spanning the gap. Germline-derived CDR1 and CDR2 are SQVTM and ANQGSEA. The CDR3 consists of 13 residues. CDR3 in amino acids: CSASGGETYEQYF. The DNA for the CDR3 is TGCAGCGCCTCCGGCGGGGAAACCTACGAGCAGTACTTC.

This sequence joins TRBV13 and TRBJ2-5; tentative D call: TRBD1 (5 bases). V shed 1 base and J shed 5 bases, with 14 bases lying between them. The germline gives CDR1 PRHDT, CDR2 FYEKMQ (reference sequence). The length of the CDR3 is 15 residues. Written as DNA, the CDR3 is TGTGCCAGCAGCTTAGCGCAGGGATCCACGGAGACCCAGTACTTC. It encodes CASSLAQGSTETQYF.

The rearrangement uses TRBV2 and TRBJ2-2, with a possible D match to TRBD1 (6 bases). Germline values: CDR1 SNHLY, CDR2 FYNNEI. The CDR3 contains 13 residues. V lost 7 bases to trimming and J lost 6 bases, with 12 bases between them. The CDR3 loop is CASNRVLAGELFF. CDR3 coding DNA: TGTGCCAGCAACAGGGTCCTCGCCGGGGAGCTGTTTTTT.

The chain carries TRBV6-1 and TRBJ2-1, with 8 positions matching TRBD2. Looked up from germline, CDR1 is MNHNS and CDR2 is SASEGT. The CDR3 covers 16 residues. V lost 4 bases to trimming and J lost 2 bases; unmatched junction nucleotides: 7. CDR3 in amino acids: CASSASGGGTYNEQFF. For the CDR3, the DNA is TGTGCCAGCAGTGCTTCCGGGGGGGGAACCTACAATGAGCAGTTCTTC.

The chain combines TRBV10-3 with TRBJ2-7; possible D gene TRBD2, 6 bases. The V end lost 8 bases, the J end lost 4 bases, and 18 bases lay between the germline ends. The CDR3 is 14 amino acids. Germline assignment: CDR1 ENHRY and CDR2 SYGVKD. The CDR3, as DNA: TGTGCCATCCGCCAGGGCGGGGCCGAATACGAGCAGTACTTC. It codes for CAIRQGGAEYEQYF.

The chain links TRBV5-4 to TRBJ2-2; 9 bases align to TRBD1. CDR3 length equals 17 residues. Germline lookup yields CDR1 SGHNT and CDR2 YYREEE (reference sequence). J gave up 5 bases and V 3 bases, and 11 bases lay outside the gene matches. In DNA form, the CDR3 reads TGTGCCAGCAGCTCGGACCTGGGACAGGGTATGACCGGGGAGCTGTTTTTT. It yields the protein CASSSDLGQGMTGELFF.

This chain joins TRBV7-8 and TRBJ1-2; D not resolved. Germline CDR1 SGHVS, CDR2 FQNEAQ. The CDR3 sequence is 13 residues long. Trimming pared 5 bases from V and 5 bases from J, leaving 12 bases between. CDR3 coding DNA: TGTGCCAGCAGCGCCTCCCGGGATTATGGCTACACCTTC. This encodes CASSASRDYGYTF.

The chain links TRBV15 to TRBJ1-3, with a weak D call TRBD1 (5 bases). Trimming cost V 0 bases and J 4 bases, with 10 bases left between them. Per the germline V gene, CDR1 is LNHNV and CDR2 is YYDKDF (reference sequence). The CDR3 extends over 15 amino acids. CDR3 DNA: TGTGCCACCAGCAGAGATAAGGGGTACGGAAACACCATATATTTT. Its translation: CATSRDKGYGNTIYF.

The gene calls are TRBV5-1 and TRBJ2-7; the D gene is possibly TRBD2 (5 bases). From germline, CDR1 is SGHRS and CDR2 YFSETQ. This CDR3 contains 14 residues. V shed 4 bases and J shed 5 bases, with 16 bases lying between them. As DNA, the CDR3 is TGCGCCAGCAGCAACGGGGAGAGGTCTGACGAGCAGTACTTC. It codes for CASSNGERSDEQYF.

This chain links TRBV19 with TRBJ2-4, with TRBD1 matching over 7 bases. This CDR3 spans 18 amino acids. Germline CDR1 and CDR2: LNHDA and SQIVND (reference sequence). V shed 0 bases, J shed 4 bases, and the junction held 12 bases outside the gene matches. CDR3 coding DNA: TGTGCCAGTAGTATAGAGGGGTGGACAGGCTCACCGAAAAACATTCAGTACTTC. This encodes CASSIEGWTGSPKNIQYF.

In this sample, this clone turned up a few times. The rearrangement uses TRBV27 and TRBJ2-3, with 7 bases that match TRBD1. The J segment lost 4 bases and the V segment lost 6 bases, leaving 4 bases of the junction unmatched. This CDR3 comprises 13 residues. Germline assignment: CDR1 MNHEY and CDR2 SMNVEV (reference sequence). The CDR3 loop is CASSRTGPDTQYF. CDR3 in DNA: TGTGCCAGCAGCCGGACAGGACCAGATACGCAGTATTTT.

The CDR3 coding sequence is TGTGCCAGCAGTTTTTACCGCTTAAGGACAGGTTCTTATGGCTACACCTTC. Its protein is CASSFYRLRTGSYGYTF. The V and J genes are TRBV28 and TRBJ1-2, with 7 bases that match TRBD1. Per the germline V gene, CDR1 is MDHEN and CDR2 is SYDVKM. This CDR3 contains 17 residues. V shed 3 bases and J 5 bases; nucleotides not matched to a gene: 15.

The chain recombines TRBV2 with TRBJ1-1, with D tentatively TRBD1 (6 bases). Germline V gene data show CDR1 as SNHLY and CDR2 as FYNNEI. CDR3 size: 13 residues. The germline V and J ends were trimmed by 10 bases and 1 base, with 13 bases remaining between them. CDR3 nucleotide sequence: TGTGCCAATCGACAGGACCCGAACACTGAAGCTTTCTTT. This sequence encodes CANRQDPNTEAFF. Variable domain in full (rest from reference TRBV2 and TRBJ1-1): EPEVTQTPSHQVTQMGQEVILRCVPISNHLYFYWYRQILGQKVEFLVSFYNNEISEKSEIFDDQFSVERPDGSNFTLKIRSTKLEDSAMYFCANRQDPNTEAFFGQGTRLTVV.

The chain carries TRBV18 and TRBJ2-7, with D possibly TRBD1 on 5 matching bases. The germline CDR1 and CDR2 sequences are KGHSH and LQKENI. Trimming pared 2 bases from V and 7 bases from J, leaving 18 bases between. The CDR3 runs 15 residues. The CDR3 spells CASSPSGQGGGEQYF. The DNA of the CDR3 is TGTGCCAGCTCACCAAGTGGCCAGGGTGGTGGAGAGCAGTACTTC.

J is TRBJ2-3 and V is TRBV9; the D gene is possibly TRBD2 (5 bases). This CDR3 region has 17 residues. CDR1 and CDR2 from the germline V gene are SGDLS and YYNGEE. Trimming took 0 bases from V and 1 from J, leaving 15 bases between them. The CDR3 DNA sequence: TGTGCCAGCAGCGTAGCTGAGACTACCCTCCGCACAGATACGCAGTATTTT. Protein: CASSVAETTLRTDTQYF.

CDR3 sequence reads: CASSPPGSQPQHF. The DNA for the CDR3 is TGTGCCAGCTCCCCTCCAGGTAGTCAGCCCCAGCATTTT. The chain recombines TRBV18 with TRBJ1-5; no firm D call. Germline V lookup: CDR1 KGHSH, CDR2 LQKENI. The CDR3 loop spans 13 amino acids. Trimming pared 6 bases from V and 6 bases from J, leaving 12 bases between.

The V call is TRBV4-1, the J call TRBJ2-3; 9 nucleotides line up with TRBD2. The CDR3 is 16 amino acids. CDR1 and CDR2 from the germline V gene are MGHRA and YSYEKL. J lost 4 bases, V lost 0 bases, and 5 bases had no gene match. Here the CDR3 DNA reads TGCGCCAGCAGCCAAGAAGGGTTAGCGGGAGCAGATACGCAGTATTTT. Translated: CASSQEGLAGADTQYF.

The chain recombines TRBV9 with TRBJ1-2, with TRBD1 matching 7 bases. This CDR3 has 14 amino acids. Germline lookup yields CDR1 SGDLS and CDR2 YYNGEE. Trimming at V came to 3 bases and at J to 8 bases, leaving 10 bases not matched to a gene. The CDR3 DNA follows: TGTGCCAGCAGCGCCCCGACAGGGTCCGCGGGCTACACCTTC. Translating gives CASSAPTGSAGYTF.

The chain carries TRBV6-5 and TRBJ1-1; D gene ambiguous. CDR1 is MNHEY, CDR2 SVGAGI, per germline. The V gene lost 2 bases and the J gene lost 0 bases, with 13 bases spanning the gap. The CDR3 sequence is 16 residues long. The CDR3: CASSYLPYSLNTEAFF. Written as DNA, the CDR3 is TGTGCCAGCAGTTACCTACCCTACAGTTTGAACACTGAAGCTTTCTTT.